These T cell receptor beta chains were read from a single sample in a study of blood T cell repertoires in COVID-19. Produced via immunoSEQ multiplex PCR; TCRdb's table is partial and in-frame only. The data show around 280,000 clones, with roughly 86% seen just once and about 1.2% held by the top ten. Specimen: peripheral blood. Receptor source: a man between 65 and 85 years old with acute or convalescent COVID-19. The conserved cysteine and the conserved F or W are not part of the CDR3 here.

>14|TRBV5-1
ASSPAGVGVYNEQF
>14|TRBV15
ATSRDPSRTLGELF
>11|TRBV18
ASSPLDYNEQF
>13|TRBV19
ASSMGRGHDQPQH
>12|TRBV3-1/TRBV3-2
ASSHRQGTYGYT
>12|TRBV27
ASSLWGGRETQY
>10|TRBV13
ASSLQPGTQY
>13|TRBV7-3
ASSLRAGGSNTQY
>12|TRBV6-5
ASSPDRGRSEAF
>12|TRBV29-1
SVPAGGRLETQY
>11|TRBV20-1
SASRTNQETQY
>12|TRBV18
ASSPRVSGYEQF
>13|TRBV30
AWTLTSGRGDTQY
>14|TRBV29-1
SVSRSTGLVYNEQF
>12|TRBV7-9
ASSSLLGNTEAF